Below, 10 T cell receptor beta chains from the same sample are listed, as sequenced in a study of T cell changes during pregnancy in multiple sclerosis (dated by TCRdb to about 2019). Library preparation was by the immunoSEQ multiplex PCR assay. Entries here come from immuneACCESS through TCRdb and include only in-frame sequences with V and J called. Some clones fail to appear in such tables; in the studies checked, an unresolved V gene covers under half of the shortfall, and the cause of the remainder is unknown. The sample table lists 60,000 to 65,000 clones, 90% of them with a count of one. Roughly 2.2% of the sample goes to the ten largest clones. The sequenced sample was peripheral blood, obtained in the second trimester of pregnancy. Every receptor here comes from a female donor in good health, enrolled as a control in a pregnancy study.

The rearrangement uses TRBV5-1 and TRBJ2-7; D is unresolved. The CDR3 has 13 amino acids. V lost 0 bases to trimming and J lost 3 bases, with 7 bases between them. Per the germline V gene, CDR1 is SGHRS and CDR2 is YFSETQ. This chain's CDR3 is CASSLGQNYEQYF. For the CDR3, the DNA is TGCGCCAGCAGCTTGGGACAAAACTACGAGCAGTACTTC.

V is TRBV10-3 and J is TRBJ2-1, with 7 positions matching TRBD1. This CDR3 contains 12 residues. Germline loops: CDR1 ENHRY, CDR2 SYGVKD. Trimming cost V 6 bases and J 8 bases; bases outside gene matches: 4. CDR3: CAIRGQLDEQFF. The CDR3 DNA reads as TGTGCCATCAGGGGACAGCTCGATGAGCAGTTCTTC.

This clone has only one observation. The rearrangement joins TRBV5-6 to TRBJ2-1; 16 nucleotides line up with TRBD2. Germline CDR1 SGHDT, CDR2 YYEEEE. V trimming: 3 bases; J trimming: 2 bases; junction bases outside the gene matches: 2. The CDR3 covers 17 residues. For the CDR3, the DNA is TGTGCCAGCAGCTCTGGGACTAGCGGGAGGGCCTACAATGAGCAGTTCTTC. It codes for CASSSGTSGRAYNEQFF.

The V and J genes are TRBV5-4 and TRBJ2-7, with 9 nucleotides matching TRBD1. The germline CDR1 and CDR2 sequences are SGHNT and YYREEE (reference sequence). This CDR3 spans 16 amino acids. Trimming removed 0 bases from V and 4 bases from J; junction bases left unmatched: 8. The CDR3 protein is CASSLGGQGSVYEQYF. DNA for the CDR3: TGTGCCAGCAGCTTGGGGGGACAGGGATCGGTGTACGAGCAGTACTTC.

V and J are TRBV19 and TRBJ2-7, with a weak D call TRBD1 (5 bases). CDR1 LNHDA and CDR2 SQIVND come from the germline V gene (reference sequence). V lost 7 bases and J 2 bases, leaving 6 bases between the germline ends. The length of the CDR3 is 11 residues. The CDR3 coding sequence is TGTGCCAGTAAGGGGACCTACGAGCAGTACTTC. Protein sequence: CASKGTYEQYF.

The table lists this clone with a count of one. The chain links TRBV5-6 to TRBJ1-6; D may be TRBD1 (5 bases). Germline V CDR1 and CDR2: SGHDT, YYEEEE. The length of the CDR3 is 15 residues. V lost 0 bases and J 7 bases, leaving 11 bases between the germline ends. The CDR3 protein is CASSLGGAGNSPLHF. Written as DNA, the CDR3 is TGTGCCAGCAGCTTGGGCGGGGCAGGCAATTCACCCCTCCACTTT.

CDR3 in amino acids: CASSLYTGVGSPLHF. The DNA for the CDR3 is TGTGCCAGCAGTTTATACACAGGGGTCGGCTCACCCCTCCACTTT. The chain uses TRBV27 and TRBJ1-6; 7 bases align to TRBD1. Germline trimming cut 1 base from V and 10 bases from J; bases unmatched to any gene: 7. The germline gives CDR1 MNHEY, CDR2 SMNVEV (reference sequence). This CDR3 is 15 amino acids long.

V usage is TRBV19 and J usage is TRBJ2-6, with TRBD1 matching 7 bases. The CDR3 is 18 amino acids. The germline gives CDR1 LNHDA, CDR2 SQIVND (reference sequence). V lost 7 bases to trimming and J lost 0 bases; unmatched junction nucleotides: 12. CDR3 loop: CASTYGDSRVSGANVLTF. CDR3 nucleotide sequence: TGTGCCAGTACTTATGGGGACAGCCGAGTCTCTGGGGCCAACGTCCTGACTTTC.

The rearrangement uses TRBV5-6 and TRBJ1-4; no clear D gene. Germline V gives CDR1 SGHDT, CDR2 YYEEEE. The CDR3 totals 13 residues. V lost 1 base, J lost 6 bases, and 7 bases lay in between. For the CDR3, the DNA is TGTGCCAGCAGCTTGTGGCAGGATGAAAAACTGTTTTTT. It yields the protein CASSLWQDEKLFF.

This clone was detected only once. The chain carries TRBV5-4 and TRBJ2-7; weak D call: TRBD1 (6 bases). V lost 7 bases and J 1 base, leaving 12 bases between the germline ends. The CDR3 has 13 amino acids. Germline CDR1 is SGHNT and CDR2 is YYREEE (reference sequence). CDR3 DNA: TGTGCCAGCTCCCGGGACAAGTCCTACGAGCAGTACTTC. It translates to CASSRDKSYEQYF.